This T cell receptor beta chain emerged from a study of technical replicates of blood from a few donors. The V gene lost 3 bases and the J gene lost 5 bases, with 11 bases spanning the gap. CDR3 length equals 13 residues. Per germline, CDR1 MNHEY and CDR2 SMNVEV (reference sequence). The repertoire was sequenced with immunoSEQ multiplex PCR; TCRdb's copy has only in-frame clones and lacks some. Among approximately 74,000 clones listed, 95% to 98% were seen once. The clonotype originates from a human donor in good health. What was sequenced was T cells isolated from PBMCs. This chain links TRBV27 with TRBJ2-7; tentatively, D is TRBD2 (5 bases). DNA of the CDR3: TGTGCCAGCAGTTTCAGCGGTAGACACGAGCAGTACTTC. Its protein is CASSFSGRHEQYF.